This T cell receptor (beta chain) comes out of a study of T-cell memory formation after mild COVID-19. The study's findings and limits: Clonal second-wave expansions that peaked on day 37 had unconfirmed SARS-CoV-2 specificity.

J gave up 4 bases and V 5 bases, and 6 bases lay outside the gene matches. CDR3 size: 14 residues. Per the germline V gene, CDR1 is SEHNR and CDR2 is FQNEAQ (reference sequence). One entry per CDR3 protein, called by TCRdb with MiXCR from the 5' RACE reads. The table includes 450,000 to 650,000 distinct CDR3 sequences, roughly 20% detected once. In regard to this clonotype: What it binds is not known.

The chain combines TRBV7-9 with TRBJ1-2; 8 bases agree with TRBD1. This clonotype was obtained from an adult woman who had mild COVID-19 (a few samples of this study predate the infection). Cell type and time point are not known. The sequencing input was PBMCs or a T cell subset sorted from them (not recorded which). The CDR3 sequence is CASSRTGPSYGYTF. CDR3 DNA sequence: TGTGCCAGCAGCCGGACAGGGCCATCCTATGGCTACACCTTC. Using reference TRBV7-9 and TRBJ1-2 for the parts outside the CDR3, the full variable domain is DTGVSQNPRHKITKRGQNVTFRCDPISEHNRLYWYRQTLGQGPEFLTYFQNEAQLEKSRLLSDRFSAERPKGSFSTLEIQRTEQGDSAMYLCASSRTGPSYGYTFGSGTRLTVV.